These 24 T cell receptor beta chains share one sample of origin, sequenced in a study of blood T cells in healthy people across ages. A second roughly 6 to 11 cycle PCR used barcoded and J-beta primers. Each CDR3 protein is one row after TCRdb ran MiXCR on the 5' RACE reads. The sample holds 350,000 to 450,000 distinct CDR3 sequences; roughly half are singletons and the top ten take 45% to 65%. The source material was blood. The origin of the receptors is a man aged 60 to 75 in good health.

The CDR3 coding sequence is TGTGCCAGCAGCTGCAGCGAACGCAATCAGCCCCAGCATTTT. Protein product: CASSCSERNQPQHF. The chain has TRBV7-3 and TRBJ1-5; D call uncertain. The CDR3 runs to 14 residues. Trimming shortened V by 4 bases and J by 2 bases, and 9 bases separated the two germline ends. Looked up from germline, CDR1 is SGHTA and CDR2 is FQGTGA.

This clonotype was seen many times. The chain employs TRBV20-1 and TRBJ2-1, with TRBD2 identical over 7 bases. There are 16 residues in the CDR3. CDR1 and CDR2 from the germline V gene are DFQATT and SNEGSKA (reference sequence). The ends lost 2 bases at V and 4 bases at J; junction bases unmatched: 11. Here the CDR3 reads CSARSSGLNQYNEQFF. In nucleotides, the CDR3 is TGCAGTGCTAGATCTTCGGGACTAAATCAGTACAATGAGCAGTTCTTC.

This rearrangement joins TRBV25-1 to TRBJ2-5, with 9 bases identical to TRBD1. The junction had 13 bases not matched to a gene; V was cut back by 7 bases and J by 7 bases. Germline CDR1 is MGHDK and CDR2 is SYGVNS. There are 15 residues in the CDR3. CDR3 in amino acids: CASNIGGQGKTTQYF. The CDR3 nucleotides read TGTGCCAGCAATATCGGCGGACAGGGGAAGACGACCCAGTACTTC.

This clonotype was recorded a few times. V usage is TRBV7-9 and J usage is TRBJ2-5; no firm D call. This CDR3 is 11 amino acids long. The V end lost 5 bases, the J end lost 5 bases, and 6 bases lay between the germline ends. CDR1 SEHNR and CDR2 FQNEAQ come from the germline V gene (reference sequence). The CDR3 here is CASSRTETQYF. DNA of the CDR3: TGTGCCAGCAGCCGGACGGAGACCCAGTACTTC.

The rearrangement uses TRBV20-1 and TRBJ2-3, with D unresolved. Germline V gives CDR1 DFQATT, CDR2 SNEGSKA (reference sequence). There are 16 residues in the CDR3. V dropped 6 bases and J dropped 6 bases, with 25 bases sitting between them. The DNA of the CDR3 is TGCAGTGCCCCCGATAACGGCGCTTCAAAACGGGATACGCAGTATTTT. Its translation: CSAPDNGASKRDTQYF.

V usage is TRBV29-1 and J usage is TRBJ2-1; D gene uncertain. The V end lost 3 bases, the J end lost 0 bases, and 9 bases lay between the germline ends. Germline CDR1 is SQVTM and CDR2 is ANQGSEA. The CDR3 runs 14 residues. The CDR3 DNA reads TGCAGCGTTGAGACGGCGAGCTCCTACAATGAGCAGTTCTTC. It translates to CSVETASSYNEQFF.

This clonotype was detected only a few times. The genes are TRBV7-2 and TRBJ2-7; D ambiguous. The CDR3 length is 16 residues. Trimming cost V 5 bases and J 0 bases, with 17 bases left between them. CDR1 is SGHTA, CDR2 FQGNSA, per germline. CDR3 nucleotides: TGTGCCAGCAGCGGATGGCGCGCAGGTAGCTCCTACGAGCAGTACTTC. Its protein product is CASSGWRAGSSYEQYF.

The V gene is TRBV29-1, the J gene TRBJ2-5, with TRBD2 identical over 7 bases. The V gene end was trimmed by 5 bases and the J gene end by 11 bases; junction bases not matched to a gene: 11. The CDR3 runs 12 residues. Germline assignment: CDR1 SQVTM and CDR2 ANQGSEA. The CDR3 bases are TGCAGCGTTAAGGCCTGGGACTATAAGCAGTACTTC. Translating gives CSVKAWDYKQYF.

Turning to this clonotype: At one end, the junction sequence differs from germline, possibly due to a read error. The genes are TRBV7-2 and TRBJ2-1, with D perhaps TRBD1 or TRBD2 (5 bases each). The germline V gene encodes CDR1 SGHTA and CDR2 FQGNSA. The CDR3 runs 15 residues. This chain's CDR3 is CARSISWGPQNEQFF. The CDR3 region has the DNA TGTGCCCGCAGCATCTCCTGGGGACCGCAAAATGAGCAGTTCTTC. Full variable domain (missing parts from reference TRBV7-2 and TRBJ2-1): GAGVSQSPSNKVTEKGKDVELRCDPISGHTALYWYRQSLGQGLEFLIYFQGNSAPDKSGLPSDRFSAERTGGSVSTLTIQRTQQEDSAVYLCARSISWGPQNEQFFGPGTRLTVL.

The chain couples TRBV25-1 to TRBJ2-7; D is tentatively TRBD1 or TRBD2 (5 bases each). The CDR3 covers 13 residues. Per the germline V gene, CDR1 is MGHDK and CDR2 is SYGVNS. The ends were cut back, 4 bases at V and 4 bases at J, with 11 bases in the middle. The DNA for the CDR3 is TGTGCCAGCAGTGTCGGGACGCTTTACGAGCAGTACTTC. Translated, it gives CASSVGTLYEQYF.

CDR3: CAISGGDRGTPGTEAFF. The CDR3 bases are TGTGCCATCAGTGGAGGGGACAGGGGGACCCCTGGCACTGAAGCTTTCTTT. V usage is TRBV10-3 and J usage is TRBJ1-1, with 11 bases identical to TRBD1. The CDR3 runs 17 residues. J lost 4 bases, V lost 4 bases, and 11 bases had no gene match. In germline, CDR1 is ENHRY, CDR2 SYGVKD.

The rearrangement uses TRBV24-1 and TRBJ2-3, with 11 bases aligning to TRBD1. V lost 3 bases to trimming and J lost 5 bases; unmatched junction nucleotides: 9. The CDR3 consists of 17 residues. The germline V gene has CDR1 KGHDR and CDR2 SFDVKD. This CDR3 reads CATSDAVGGTGGDTQYF. The CDR3 DNA is TGTGCCACCAGTGATGCCGTTGGAGGGACAGGGGGAGATACGCAGTATTTT.

J is TRBJ1-1 and V is TRBV3-1; no clear D. The CDR3 sequence is 14 residues long. Germline CDR1 reads LGHDT; CDR2 reads YNNKEL (reference sequence). Trimming took off 4 bases at V and 2 bases at J, with 11 bases between the two ends. CDR3 region: CASSPGGLNTEAFF. CDR3 nucleotide sequence: TGTGCCAGCAGCCCAGGCGGATTAAACACTGAAGCTTTCTTT.

At least ten counts were recorded for this clonotype. The chain joins TRBV28 to TRBJ2-7; D gene unclear. Trimming removed 3 bases from V and 3 bases from J, with 9 bases in between. CDR1 is MDHEN, CDR2 SYDVKM, per germline. The CDR3 length is 13 residues. CDR3 DNA sequence: TGTGCCAGCAGTTTCCAGGACCGCTACGAGCAGTACTTC. Its translation is CASSFQDRYEQYF. Filled out from reference TRBV28 and TRBJ2-7, the complete variable domain reads DVKVTQSSRYLVKRTGEKVFLECVQDMDHENMFWYRQDPGLGLRLIYFSYDVKMKEKGDIPEGYSVSREKKERFSLILESASTNQTSMYLCASSFQDRYEQYFGPGTRLTVT.

The genes are TRBV29-1 and TRBJ2-5; D perhaps matches TRBD1 (5 bases). Germline V gene sequence: CDR1 SQVTM, CDR2 ANQGSEA. The CDR3 contains 14 residues. The V end lost 4 bases, the J end lost 5 bases, and 17 bases lay between the germline ends. CDR3 residues: CSVGRQGVRETQYF. Written as DNA, the CDR3 is TGCAGCGTTGGTCGGCAGGGTGTGAGGGAGACCCAGTACTTC.

The gene calls are TRBV7-2 and TRBJ2-7; 9 bases map to TRBD2. Trimming took 5 bases from V and 3 from J; bases not matched to a gene: 5. From germline, CDR1 is SGHTA and CDR2 FQGNSA. The CDR3 extends over 14 amino acids. The CDR3 region is CASSLSGGFYEQYF. CDR3 DNA sequence: TGTGCCAGCAGCCTTAGCGGGGGCTTCTACGAGCAGTACTTC.

V gene TRBV10-3 combines with J gene TRBJ2-1; unclear D gene. This CDR3 has 13 residues. Germline CDR1 reads ENHRY; CDR2 reads SYGVKD. Trimming pared 3 bases from V and 9 bases from J, leaving 12 bases between. Here the CDR3 DNA reads TGTGCCATCAGTGAACTGAAGGATGGTGAGCAGTTCTTC. Its protein product is CAISELKDGEQFF.

This rearrangement joins TRBV7-2 to TRBJ1-4; a possible D gene is TRBD1 (6 bases). Trimming removed 1 base from V and 7 bases from J, with 10 bases in between. Germline CDR1 is SGHTA and CDR2 is FQGNSA. The CDR3 extends over 14 amino acids. In DNA, the CDR3 is TGTGCCAGCAGCTTAGTGGGGGCGGGTGAAAAACTGTTTTTT. Translating gives CASSLVGAGEKLFF.

This clonotype has at least ten counts. V usage is TRBV6-5 and J usage is TRBJ2-7; D is uncertain. The CDR3 has 15 residues. Trimming took 2 bases from V and 8 from J, leaving 19 bases between them. Per germline, CDR1 MNHEY and CDR2 SVGAGI. For the CDR3, the DNA is TGTGCCAGCAGTTACCCGGGCTTAGCTGAGGAACAGCAGTACTTC. Residues: CASSYPGLAEEQQYF.

The chain uses TRBV7-9 and TRBJ1-2; D unresolved. The germline CDR1 and CDR2 sequences are SEHNR and FQNEAQ (reference sequence). The CDR3 loop spans 13 amino acids. V shed 5 bases and J shed 10 bases, with 17 bases lying between them. In DNA form, the CDR3 reads TGTGCCAGCAGCCCACTACCTGAACTTTCCTACACCTTC. Translating it yields CASSPLPELSYTF.

There are a few counts of this clonotype. This CDR3 reads CAISESADYGYTF. The CDR3 bases are TGTGCCATCAGTGAGTCGGCAGACTATGGCTACACCTTC. This rearrangement joins TRBV10-3 to TRBJ1-2, with D unclear. The CDR3 runs 13 residues. Germline CDR1 and CDR2: ENHRY and SYGVKD. Trimming pared 0 bases from V and 3 bases from J, leaving 5 bases between.

This clonotype occurred many times. The genes are TRBV14 and TRBJ1-2; a weak D match, TRBD1 (6 bases). The CDR3 is 14 residues long. The V end was cut by 0 bases, the J end by 5 bases, with 10 bases between. The germline gives CDR1 SGHDN, CDR2 FVKESK. CDR3 nucleotides: TGTGCCAGCAGCCAAGATCGCAGGGGATATGGCTACACCTTC. The encoded protein is CASSQDRRGYGYTF.

The V and J genes are TRBV5-5 and TRBJ2-4, with D perhaps matching TRBD1 or TRBD2 (5 bases each). With 3 bases removed from V and 1 base from J, the gap between germline ends came to 14 bases. This CDR3 is 16 amino acids long. Germline V gives CDR1 SGHKS, CDR2 YYEKEE (reference sequence). The chain's CDR3 is CASSSQVGVAKNIQYF. DNA for the CDR3: TGTGCCAGCAGCTCCCAGGTGGGGGTGGCCAAAAACATTCAGTACTTC.

The genes are TRBV4-2 and TRBJ2-5, with 12 bases identical to TRBD2. CDR3 length: 15 amino acids. The germline V gene has CDR1 LGHNA and CDR2 YNFKEQ. The ends lost 2 bases at V and 4 bases at J; junction bases unmatched: 2. The CDR3 sequence: CASSQPGLAGETQYF. In DNA, the CDR3 is TGTGCCAGCAGCCAACCGGGACTAGCGGGAGAGACCCAGTACTTC.